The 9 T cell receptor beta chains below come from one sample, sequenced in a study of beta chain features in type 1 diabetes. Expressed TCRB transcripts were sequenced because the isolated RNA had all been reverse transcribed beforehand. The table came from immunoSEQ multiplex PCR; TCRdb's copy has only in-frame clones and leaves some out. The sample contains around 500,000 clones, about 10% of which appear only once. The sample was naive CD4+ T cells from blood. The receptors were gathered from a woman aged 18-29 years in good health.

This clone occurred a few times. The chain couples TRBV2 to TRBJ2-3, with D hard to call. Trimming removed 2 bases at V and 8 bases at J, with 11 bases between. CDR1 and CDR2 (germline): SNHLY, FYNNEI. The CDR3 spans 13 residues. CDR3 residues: CASSERIRGTQYF. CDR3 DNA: TGTGCCAGCAGTGAACGGATTCGTGGTACGCAGTATTTT.

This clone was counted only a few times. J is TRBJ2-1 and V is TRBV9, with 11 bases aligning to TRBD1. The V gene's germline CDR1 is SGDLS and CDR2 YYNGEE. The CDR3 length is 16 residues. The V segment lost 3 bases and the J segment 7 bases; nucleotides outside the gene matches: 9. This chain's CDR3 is CASSARADRGLNEQFF. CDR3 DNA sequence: TGTGCCAGCAGCGCTAGGGCGGACAGGGGGCTTAATGAGCAGTTCTTC.

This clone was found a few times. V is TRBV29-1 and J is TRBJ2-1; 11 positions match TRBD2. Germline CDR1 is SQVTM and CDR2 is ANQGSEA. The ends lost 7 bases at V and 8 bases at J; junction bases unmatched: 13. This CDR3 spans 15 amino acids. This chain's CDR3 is CSALRTSGFRDEQFF. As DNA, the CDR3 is TGCAGCGCCCTTAGGACTAGCGGGTTCCGGGATGAGCAGTTCTTC.

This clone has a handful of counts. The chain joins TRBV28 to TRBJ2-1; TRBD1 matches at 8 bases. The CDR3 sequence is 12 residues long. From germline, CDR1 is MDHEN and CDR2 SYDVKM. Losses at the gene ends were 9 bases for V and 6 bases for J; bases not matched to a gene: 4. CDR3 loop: CASQGAPNEQFF. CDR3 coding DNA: TGTGCCAGTCAGGGGGCGCCCAATGAGCAGTTCTTC.

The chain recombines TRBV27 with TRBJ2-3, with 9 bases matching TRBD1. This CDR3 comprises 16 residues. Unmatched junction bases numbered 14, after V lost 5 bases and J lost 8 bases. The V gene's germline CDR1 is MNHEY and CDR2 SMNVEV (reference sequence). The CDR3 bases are TGTGCCAGCAGTCTTCCTCGGGACAGGGCGATAGCTACGCAGTATTTT. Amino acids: CASSLPRDRAIATQYF.

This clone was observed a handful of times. The CDR3 protein is CASTCLRGYLYEQYV. CDR3 DNA: TGTGCCAGCACCTGCTTGAGGGGATATCTCTACGAGCAGTACGTC. The rearrangement links TRBV7-9 to TRBJ2-7, with D perhaps given as TRBD1 or TRBD2 (5 bases each). Germline CDR1 reads SEHNR; CDR2 reads FQNEAQ (reference sequence). The CDR3 extends over 15 amino acids. V lost 7 bases, J lost 3 bases, and 19 bases lay in between.

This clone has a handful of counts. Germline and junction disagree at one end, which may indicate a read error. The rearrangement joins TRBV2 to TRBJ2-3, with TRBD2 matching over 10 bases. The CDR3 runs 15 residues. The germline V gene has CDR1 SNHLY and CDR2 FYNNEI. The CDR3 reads CASSLAGGGTDTQYF. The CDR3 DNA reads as TGTGCCAGCAGTTTAGCGGGAGGAGGCACTGATACGCAGTATTTT.

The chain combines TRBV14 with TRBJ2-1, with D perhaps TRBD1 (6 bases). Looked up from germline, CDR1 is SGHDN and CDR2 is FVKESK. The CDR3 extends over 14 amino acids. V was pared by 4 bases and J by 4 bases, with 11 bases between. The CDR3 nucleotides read TGTGCCAGCAGCCGGGACACCTTTTACAATGAGCAGTTCTTC. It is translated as CASSRDTFYNEQFF.

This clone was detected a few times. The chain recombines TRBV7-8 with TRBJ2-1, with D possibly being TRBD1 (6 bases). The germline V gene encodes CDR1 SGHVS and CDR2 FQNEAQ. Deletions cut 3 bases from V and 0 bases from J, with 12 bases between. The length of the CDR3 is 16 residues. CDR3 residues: CASSFGTWSSYNEQFF. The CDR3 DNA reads TGTGCCAGCAGCTTTGGGACATGGAGCTCCTACAATGAGCAGTTCTTC. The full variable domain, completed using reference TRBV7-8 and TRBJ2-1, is GAGVSQSPRYKVAKRGQDVALRCDPISGHVSLFWYQQALGQGPEFLTYFQNEAQLDKSGLPSDRFFAERPEGSVSTLKIQRTQQEDSAVYLCASSFGTWSSYNEQFFGPGTRLTVL.